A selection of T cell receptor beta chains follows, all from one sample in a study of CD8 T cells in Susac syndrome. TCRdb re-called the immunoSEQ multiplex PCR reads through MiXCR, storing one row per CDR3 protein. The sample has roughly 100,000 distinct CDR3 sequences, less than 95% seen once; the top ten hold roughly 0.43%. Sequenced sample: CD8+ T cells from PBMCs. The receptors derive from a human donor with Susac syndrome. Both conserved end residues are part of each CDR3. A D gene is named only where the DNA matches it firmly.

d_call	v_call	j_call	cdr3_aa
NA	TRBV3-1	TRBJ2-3	CASSQDSADTQYF
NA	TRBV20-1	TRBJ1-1	CSTGLGTEAFF
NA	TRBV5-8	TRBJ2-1	CASSLEGVNEQFF
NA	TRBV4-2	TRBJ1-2	CASSQEGQGRDGYTF
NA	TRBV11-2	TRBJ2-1	CASSFAADYNEQFF
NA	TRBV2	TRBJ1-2	CASSEAYTNYGYTF
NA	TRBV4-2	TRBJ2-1	CASSQDGTVGQFF
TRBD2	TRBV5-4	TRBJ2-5	CASSPTSAQETQYF
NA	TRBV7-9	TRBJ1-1	CASSPSGSGVTEAFF
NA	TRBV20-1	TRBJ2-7	CSASRPLTGLGEQYF
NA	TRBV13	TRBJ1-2	CASSFLTRTDDYGYTF
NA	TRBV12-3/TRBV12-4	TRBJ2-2	CASSLWGLNTGELFF
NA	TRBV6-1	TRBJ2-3	CASSSRGDDSTDTQYF
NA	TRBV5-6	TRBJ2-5	CASSLGRGTQYF
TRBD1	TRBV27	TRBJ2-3	CASSSPQDRGFTDTQYF
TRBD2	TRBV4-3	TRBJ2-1	CASSPTGGGSEQFF
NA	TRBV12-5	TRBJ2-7	CASGPLTYEQYF